This is a list of T cell receptor beta chains from one sample in a study of blood T cell repertoires in COVID-19. Clones were read by immunoSEQ multiplex PCR, and TCRdb kept only the in-frame ones, dropping some. The table has about 29,000 clones, around 89% seen once. The sequenced sample was peripheral blood. These receptors all come from a human donor in a cohort sampled during active COVID-19. Each CDR3 is given with its conserved first and last residue. A D gene is named only where the DNA matches it firmly. Only some rows state a clone size, as once, few, many or a class for expanded clones.

V: TRBV6-2/TRBV6-3; size: NA; D: TRBD2; J: TRBJ2-3; DNA: TGTGCCAGCAGTTTCGCGACTAGCGGGGGTGACACAGATACGCAGTATTTT; CDR3: CASSFATSGGDTDTQYF
V: TRBV14; size: few; D: NA; J: TRBJ2-2; DNA: TGTGCCAGCAGCCAAGAAGTTCGGGGAAGCACCGGGGAGCTGTTTTTT; CDR3: CASSQEVRGSTGELFF
V: TRBV10-3; size: NA; D: NA; J: TRBJ1-5; DNA: TGTGCCATCAGTGGTTGGGCGGGGGGACAGCCCCAGCATTTT; CDR3: CAISGWAGGQPQHF
V: TRBV18; size: NA; D: NA; J: TRBJ2-1; DNA: TGTGCCAGCTCACGCGAAAAAACAGGGTCCGGGGAGCAGTTCTTC; CDR3: CASSREKTGSGEQFF
V: TRBV25-1; size: NA; D: NA; J: TRBJ2-3; DNA: TGTGCCAGCAGTGAATCGAGCGGCTCTAGCACAGATACGCAGTATTTT; CDR3: CASSESSGSSTDTQYF
V: TRBV11-1; size: NA; D: TRBD1; J: TRBJ2-7; DNA: TGTGCCAGCAGCCAGGGACAGACCTACGAGCAGTACTTC; CDR3: CASSQGQTYEQYF
V: TRBV20-1; size: NA; D: NA; J: TRBJ1-1; DNA: TGCAGTGCCCAGATCACTGAAGCTTTCTTT; CDR3: CSAQITEAFF
V: TRBV7-9; size: NA; D: NA; J: TRBJ1-4; DNA: TGTGCCAGCAGCCAGGCCCGGGGAACTAATGAAAAACTGTTTTTT; CDR3: CASSQARGTNEKLFF
V: TRBV28; size: NA; D: NA; J: TRBJ1-2; DNA: TGTGCCAGCAGTTTGGTGAACAGGCGACTCTATGGCTACACCTTC; CDR3: CASSLVNRRLYGYTF
V: TRBV7-9; size: NA; D: NA; J: TRBJ1-1; DNA: TGTGCCAGCAGCTTAATGGGAGGTGAAGCTTTCTTT; CDR3: CASSLMGGEAFF
V: TRBV28; size: few; D: TRBD1; J: TRBJ1-2; DNA: TGTGCCAGCAGATTGACAGGGTCGGGCTATGGCTACACCTTC; CDR3: CASRLTGSGYGYTF
V: TRBV10-3; size: NA; D: NA; J: TRBJ2-7; DNA: TGTGCCATCAGTGAGGGTAGGGATCAGGGTAAGGTCTCCTACGAGCAGTACTTC; CDR3: CAISEGRDQGKVSYEQYF
V: TRBV18; size: NA; D: NA; J: TRBJ2-7; DNA: TGTGCCAGCTCCCGGAGCGGGTCCTCCTACGAGCAGTACTTC; CDR3: CASSRSGSSYEQYF
V: TRBV28; size: NA; D: TRBD2; J: TRBJ2-2; DNA: TGTGCCAGCAGTAGCGGGGGGTTAAACACCGGGGAGCTGTTTTTT; CDR3: CASSSGGLNTGELFF
V: TRBV15; size: NA; D: NA; J: TRBJ1-2; DNA: TGTGCCACCAGCATAGAACAGGGACCCAAGTACTGGGATGGCTACACCTTC; CDR3: CATSIEQGPKYWDGYTF
V: TRBV2; size: NA; D: TRBD1; J: TRBJ1-1; DNA: TGTGCCAGCGAATTGAGGGGACAGCCGTCTATGAGAGCTTTCTTT; CDR3: CASELRGQPSMRAFF